Given below is one T cell receptor beta chain in context. Its antigen remains unknown. The sample belongs to a study of cytomegalovirus exposure and HLA in healthy donors. At the level of the study: Earlier results showed roughly 120 million unique TCR beta sequences derived from around 170 million T cells. General study results and limits: Solely CMV serostatus was available to characterize immune exposure.

The PCR ran on 60 Vbeta and 13 Jbeta primers. The data were produced by immunoSEQ multiplex PCR, yet TCRdb's version contains in-frame clones alone and is incomplete. The sample lists approximately 190,000 clones; about four fifths were seen once. The TCR comes from a woman in her twenties or thirties in good health and CMV-seropositive. Material for sequencing was PBMCs.

The CDR3, as DNA: TGTGCCAGCAGCAGGCCGGGGGGGAGTTACGAGCAGTTCTTC. Protein sequence: CASSRPGGSYEQFF. This rearrangement joins TRBV5-6 to TRBJ2-1; 8 bases fit TRBD2. With 4 bases clipped from V and 10 bases from J, the junction kept 10 bases outside the gene matches. This CDR3 is built from 14 residues. Germline V gene data show CDR1 as SGHDT and CDR2 as YYEEEE. Looking up the rest from reference TRBV5-6 and TRBJ2-1 gives the full variable domain: DAGVTQSPTHLIKTRGQQVTLRCSPKSGHDTVSWYQQALGQGPQFIFQYYEEEERQRGNFPDRFSGHQFPNYSSELNVNALLLGDSALYLCASSRPGGSYEQFFGPGTRLTVL.